These T cell receptor beta chains were read from a single sample in a study of blood T cell repertoires in COVID-19. Repertoires were generated with immunoSEQ multiplex PCR, while TCRdb's copy carries only in-frame clones and drops some. The sample records about 58,000 clones, 90% being singletons. The sequencing input was peripheral blood. These receptors were collected from a man aged 60 to 75 with active COVID-19. Both conserved end residues are part of each CDR3. A D gene is named only where the DNA matches it firmly. For some rows the clone size is stated as once, few or many, or as a class when expanded; others skip it.

>TRBJ1-6|-|-|TRBV21-1
CASSTSGEQGGSPLHF
TGTGCCAGCAGCACCTCCGGAGAGCAGGGGGGATCACCCCTCCACTTT
>TRBJ2-7|-|-|TRBV28
CASSRATGSGFYEQYF
TGTGCCAGCAGCCGGGCGACAGGCTCGGGCTTCTACGAGCAGTACTTC
>TRBJ2-7|-|TRBD1|TRBV10-3
CAIRRGQESYEQYF
TGTGCCATCAGAAGGGGACAGGAATCCTACGAGCAGTACTTC
>TRBJ2-3|-|-|TRBV10-3
CAISVSPREGVTDTQYF
TGTGCCATCAGTGTATCTCCCAGGGAGGGGGTCACAGATACGCAGTATTTT
>TRBJ1-1|-|TRBD1|TRBV7-6
CASSLEGRGLTEAFF
TGTGCCAGCAGCTTAGAGGGTAGGGGGCTTACTGAAGCTTTCTTT
>TRBJ1-6|-|-|TRBV12-2
CASRLQADQGFWNSPLHF
TGTGCAAGTCGCTTACAAGCTGACCAGGGGTTTTGGAATTCACCCCTCCACTTT
>TRBJ1-6|-|TRBD1|TRBV19
CARKTGISISPLHF
TGTGCCAGGAAGACAGGGATTTCTATTTCACCCCTCCACTTT
>TRBJ2-3|-|-|TRBV3-1/TRBV3-2
CASSQVDSTQYF
TGTGCCAGCAGCCAAGTAGACAGCACGCAGTATTTT
>TRBJ2-1|-|TRBD2|TRBV30
CAWSWASGLYNEQFF
TGTGCCTGGAGTTGGGCTAGCGGGCTTTACAATGAGCAGTTCTTC
>TRBJ2-1|-|-|TRBV30
CAWTPVDNEQFF
TGTGCCTGGACCCCGGTGGACAATGAGCAGTTCTTC
>TRBJ2-1|few|TRBD2|TRBV28
CASSLSGGHEQFF
TGTGCCAGCAGTTTATCGGGGGGACATGAGCAGTTCTTC
>TRBJ2-5|-|TRBD2|TRBV3-1/TRBV3-2
CASSPGGPETQYF
TGTGCCAGCAGCCCGGGGGGGCCAGAGACCCAGTACTTC
>TRBJ2-1|-|TRBD2|TRBV7-6
CASSLGTSGYNEQFF
TGTGCCAGCAGCTTAGGAACTAGCGGCTACAATGAGCAGTTCTTC